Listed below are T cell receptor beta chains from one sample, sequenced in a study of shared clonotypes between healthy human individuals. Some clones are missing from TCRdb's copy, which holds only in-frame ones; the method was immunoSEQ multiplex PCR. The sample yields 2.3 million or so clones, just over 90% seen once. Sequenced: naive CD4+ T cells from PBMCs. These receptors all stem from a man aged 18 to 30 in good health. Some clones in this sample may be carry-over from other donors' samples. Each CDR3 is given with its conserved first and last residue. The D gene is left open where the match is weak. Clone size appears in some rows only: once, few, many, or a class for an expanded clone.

cdr3_nt: TGTGCCAGCAGCAGACAGGGGTTGGACACCGGGGAGCTGTTTTTT
cdr3_aa: CASSRQGLDTGELFF
v_call: TRBV7-9
d_call: TRBD1
j_call: TRBJ2-2
clone_size: NA

cdr3_nt: TGTGCCAGCAGCCAAGATCTTGGTGCTACGCAGTATTTT
cdr3_aa: CASSQDLGATQYF
v_call: TRBV4-2
d_call: NA
j_call: TRBJ2-3
clone_size: NA

cdr3_nt: TGCAGCGTTGGAGGACTGTCCTTAGGCGAGCAGTACTTC
cdr3_aa: CSVGGLSLGEQYF
v_call: TRBV29-1
d_call: NA
j_call: TRBJ2-7
clone_size: NA

cdr3_nt: TGTGCCAGTACAGTGACTAGCGGGAGAGATACGCAGTATTTT
cdr3_aa: CASTVTSGRDTQYF
v_call: TRBV19
d_call: TRBD2
j_call: TRBJ2-3
clone_size: NA

cdr3_nt: TGTGCCAGCAGCGTAGGATCGGCGGGATTGTACGAGCAGTACTTC
cdr3_aa: CASSVGSAGLYEQYF
v_call: TRBV9
d_call: NA
j_call: TRBJ2-7
clone_size: NA

cdr3_nt: TGTGCCAGCTCACCTCTCGACAGCGACGAAGCTTTCTTT
cdr3_aa: CASSPLDSDEAFF
v_call: TRBV18
d_call: NA
j_call: TRBJ1-1
clone_size: NA

cdr3_nt: TGTGCCAGCAGTTACCTGCAGGCAGATACGCAGTATTTT
cdr3_aa: CASSYLQADTQYF
v_call: TRBV6-5
d_call: NA
j_call: TRBJ2-3
clone_size: NA

cdr3_nt: TGTGCCAGCAGCTCGGGGACTAGCGGAGATACGCAGTATTTT
cdr3_aa: CASSSGTSGDTQYF
v_call: TRBV7-2
d_call: TRBD2
j_call: TRBJ2-3
clone_size: NA

cdr3_nt: TGTGCCTGGAGTGTACAGGCAGACGATACGCAGTATTTT
cdr3_aa: CAWSVQADDTQYF
v_call: TRBV30
d_call: NA
j_call: TRBJ2-3
clone_size: NA

cdr3_nt: TGTGCCAGCAGCACCGTGGACAGGCGGGAGGAGTACTTC
cdr3_aa: CASSTVDRREEYF
v_call: TRBV5-4
d_call: NA
j_call: TRBJ2-7
clone_size: NA

cdr3_nt: TGTGCCAGCAGCATAACTAGCGGAGCATACAATGAGCAGTTCTTC
cdr3_aa: CASSITSGAYNEQFF
v_call: TRBV6-5
d_call: TRBD2
j_call: TRBJ2-1
clone_size: once

cdr3_nt: TGCGCCAGCAGCTTACAGGCGGGTCTTCGGGAAAAACTGTTTTTT
cdr3_aa: CASSLQAGLREKLFF
v_call: TRBV5-1
d_call: NA
j_call: TRBJ1-4
clone_size: NA

cdr3_nt: TGCGCCAGCAGGAGGGGGTTAGGGCCCTACGAGCAGTACTTC
cdr3_aa: CASRRGLGPYEQYF
v_call: TRBV10-2
d_call: NA
j_call: TRBJ2-7
clone_size: NA

cdr3_nt: TGTGCCAGCATTGACGGGCACCGGGAGCTGTTTTTT
cdr3_aa: CASIDGHRELFF
v_call: TRBV25-1
d_call: NA
j_call: TRBJ2-2
clone_size: NA

cdr3_nt: TGTGCCAGCAGCGGACTAGCGGGAGACCATGAGCAGTTCTTC
cdr3_aa: CASSGLAGDHEQFF
v_call: TRBV2
d_call: TRBD2
j_call: TRBJ2-1
clone_size: NA

cdr3_nt: TGTGCCAGTAGTATCTCGGGGTTAGACACTGAAGCTTTCTTT
cdr3_aa: CASSISGLDTEAFF
v_call: TRBV19
d_call: NA
j_call: TRBJ1-1
clone_size: few

cdr3_nt: TGCGCCAGCAGCCAGGGATCCCTACGCTTGGGCAGGGAGGTCGTGGATACGCAGTATTTT
cdr3_aa: CASSQGSLRLGREVVDTQYF
v_call: TRBV4-1
d_call: NA
j_call: TRBJ2-3
clone_size: NA

cdr3_nt: TGTGCCAGCAGTCCGGACAGAGTCAACTATGGCTACACCTTC
cdr3_aa: CASSPDRVNYGYTF
v_call: TRBV6-5
d_call: NA
j_call: TRBJ1-2
clone_size: NA

cdr3_nt: TGTGCCAGTAGTGCCCGGGAAGGGGGCACAGATACGCAGTATTTT
cdr3_aa: CASSAREGGTDTQYF
v_call: TRBV19
d_call: NA
j_call: TRBJ2-3
clone_size: NA

cdr3_nt: TGTGCCAGCAGCGCTAGCGGGAGAGCCTACAATGAGCAGTTCTTC
cdr3_aa: CASSASGRAYNEQFF
v_call: TRBV9
d_call: TRBD2
j_call: TRBJ2-1
clone_size: NA

cdr3_nt: TGTGCCAGCAGTTACCGGGGCGCGGGGAACTATGGCTACACCTTC
cdr3_aa: CASSYRGAGNYGYTF
v_call: TRBV27
d_call: NA
j_call: TRBJ1-2
clone_size: NA

cdr3_nt: TGTGCCAGCAGGGGACAGGGAACCCTTGGTGGCTACACCTTC
cdr3_aa: CASRGQGTLGGYTF
v_call: TRBV2
d_call: TRBD1
j_call: TRBJ1-2
clone_size: NA

cdr3_nt: TGTGCCAGCAGCTTGGGCAGGGACACCTACGAGCAGTACTTC
cdr3_aa: CASSLGRDTYEQYF
v_call: TRBV7-8
d_call: NA
j_call: TRBJ2-7
clone_size: NA

cdr3_nt: TGTGCCAGCAGTGACGCGCCAGGGAGGCTGCTTGAAGCTTTCTTT
cdr3_aa: CASSDAPGRLLEAFF
v_call: TRBV6-4
d_call: NA
j_call: TRBJ1-1
clone_size: NA

cdr3_nt: TGTGCCAGCAGCCCCCGACAGGGGGCCCAAGAGACCCAGTACTTC
cdr3_aa: CASSPRQGAQETQYF
v_call: TRBV7-7
d_call: TRBD1
j_call: TRBJ2-5
clone_size: NA

cdr3_nt: TGTGCCAGCTCAAAAGTTAACGTCTGGGACCCTAGCACAGATACGCAGTATTTT
cdr3_aa: CASSKVNVWDPSTDTQYF
v_call: TRBV18
d_call: NA
j_call: TRBJ2-3
clone_size: NA

cdr3_nt: TGTGCCAGCAGCTTAAGCCCGACGGCTCCAAAACTGTTTTTT
cdr3_aa: CASSLSPTAPKLFF
v_call: TRBV7-2
d_call: NA
j_call: TRBJ1-4
clone_size: NA

cdr3_nt: TGCAGCGCCGAGGGGACATCCTACGAGCAGTACTTC
cdr3_aa: CSAEGTSYEQYF
v_call: TRBV29-1
d_call: NA
j_call: TRBJ2-7
clone_size: NA

cdr3_nt: TGTGCCACCAGCAGAGCCCTGACTAGCTCCTACGAGCAGTACTTC
cdr3_aa: CATSRALTSSYEQYF
v_call: TRBV15
d_call: NA
j_call: TRBJ2-7
clone_size: NA